This is a list of T cell receptor beta chains from one sample in a study of blood T cells in healthy people across ages. TCRdb ran MiXCR on the 5' RACE reads and lists one entry per CDR3 protein. Here the sample spans about 280,000 distinct CDR3 sequences, about 25% being singletons. Material for sequencing was blood. All receptors derive from a woman between 65 and 79 years old in good health. The CDR3 runs from the conserved cysteine through the conserved F or W. The D gene is left open where the match is weak. A row's size may be missing; if present it is once, few, many or a size class.

- | many | TRBJ2-1 | TRBV19 | TGTGCCAGTAGGGCGGACCCGACCTACAATGAGCAGTTCTTC | CASRADPTYNEQFF
- | - | TRBJ2-1 | TRBV5-1 | TGCGCCAGCAGCGGGGACTCGTCAAACAATGAGCAGTTCTTC | CASSGDSSNNEQFF
- | - | TRBJ2-7 | TRBV6-1 | TGTGCCAGCAGAGGTCAGGTTGGCGGATCCTACGAGCAGTACTTC | CASRGQVGGSYEQYF
- | - | TRBJ2-3 | TRBV6-6 | TGTGCCAGCAGTTACCTAGAGAGGAGCACAGATACGCAGTATTTT | CASSYLERSTDTQYF
TRBD2 | - | TRBJ2-1 | TRBV28 | TGTGCCAGCAGTTCCCTATCTAGCGGGAGGGCCGGTGAGCAGTTCTTC | CASSSLSSGRAGEQFF
- | many | TRBJ2-5 | TRBV18 | TGTGCCAGCTCACCAGGGGGCGAAGAGACCCAGTACTTC | CASSPGGEETQYF
- | few | TRBJ2-3 | TRBV12-3/TRBV12-4 | TGTGCCAGCAGTTTTGGGCCAGGGGCCACAGATACGCAGTATTTT | CASSFGPGATDTQYF
TRBD1 | few | TRBJ2-3 | TRBV5-6 | TGTGCCAGCAGCCTAGGACAGGGGCACACAGATACGCAGTATTTT | CASSLGQGHTDTQYF
- | - | TRBJ2-1 | TRBV11-1 | TGTGCCAGCAGGATCGGTTACAATGAGCAGTTCTTC | CASRIGYNEQFF
- | - | TRBJ1-2 | TRBV30 | TGTGCCTGGAGTGTTGAAGTGGTTTGGCTGAGGGTGTACCTCGCCCAACTTCGGGTATATGGCTACACCTTC | CAWSVEVVWLRVYLAQLRVYGYTF
- | - | TRBJ1-2 | TRBV12-3/TRBV12-4 | TGTGCCAGCAGTTTTGGAGGATATGGCTACACCTTC | CASSFGGYGYTF
- | few | TRBJ2-5 | TRBV7-2 | TGTGCCAGCACCTCCGTGGTGGGGGAAGAGACCCAGTACTTC | CASTSVVGEETQYF
TRBD2 | few | TRBJ2-7 | TRBV28 | TGTGCCAGCAGTTTTCTCCTAGCGGGATCCGAGCAGTACTTC | CASSFLLAGSEQYF
- | - | TRBJ2-1 | TRBV4-3 | TGCGCCAGCAGCCAAGAAGGGGGGGGTGGGAATGAGCAGTTCTTC | CASSQEGGGGNEQFF
- | few | TRBJ1-3 | TRBV7-2 | TGTGCCAGCAGCTTAGCCTCCGGGAATGGAAACACCATATATTTT | CASSLASGNGNTIYF
- | few | TRBJ2-3 | TRBV29-1 | TGCAGCGTCCGGACAAGCAACACAGATACGCAGTATTTT | CSVRTSNTDTQYF
TRBD2 | - | TRBJ2-3 | TRBV28 | TGTGCCAGCAGTTCATCCGGACTAGCGGGACGCACAGATACGCAGTATTTT | CASSSSGLAGRTDTQYF
- | - | TRBJ2-7 | TRBV5-5 | TGTGCCAGCAGCTTGGCCGGCTCCCGTCCCGAGCAGTACTTC | CASSLAGSRPEQYF
- | few | TRBJ2-1 | TRBV6-2/TRBV6-3 | TGTGCCAGCAGTTACTCGATTGGACGGAGCAATGAGCAGTTCTTC | CASSYSIGRSNEQFF
- | - | TRBJ2-5 | TRBV12-3/TRBV12-4 | TGTGCCAGCAGCTATACAGGGACCCAGTACTTC | CASSYTGTQYF
TRBD2 | - | TRBJ2-1 | TRBV12-3/TRBV12-4 | TGTGCCAGCAGTTTCTTACTAGCGGATTACAATGAGCAGTTCTTC | CASSFLLADYNEQFF
- | few | TRBJ2-5 | TRBV12-3/TRBV12-4 | TGTGCCAGCAGTTCCCAAGCGGAGCAGTACTTC | CASSSQAEQYF
- | few | TRBJ1-1 | TRBV6-4 | TGTGCCATCCTTTCGGGGCTCCCTCCCCCGGTAGCTTTCTTT | CAILSGLPPPVAFF
TRBD1 | - | TRBJ2-7 | TRBV28 | TGTGCCAGCAGCACACTGACAGGGTATCACGAGCAGTACTTC | CASSTLTGYHEQYF
TRBD1 | few | TRBJ1-3 | TRBV20-1 | TGCAGTGCCCCACTCCAGGGGGCGGACACCATATATTTT | CSAPLQGADTIYF
- | - | TRBJ1-6 | TRBV6-6 | TGTGCCAGCAGGGGAGACGGGGCTTCACCCCTCCACTTT | CASRGDGASPLHF
- | - | TRBJ2-5 | TRBV4-3 | TGCGCCAGCAGCCAAGGCTCAGCGGCCTACAATGAGCGGTTCTTC | CASSQGSAAYNERFF
TRBD1 | few | TRBJ1-1 | TRBV12-3/TRBV12-4 | TGTGCCAGCAGTTTTGAGACAGGGGGCGGTAACACTGAAGCTTTCTTT | CASSFETGGGNTEAFF
- | few | TRBJ2-5 | TRBV10-3 | TGTGCCATCAGGGAAGGTCCCTCTCGAGGGAAAGAGACCCAGTACTTC | CAIREGPSRGKETQYF
- | - | TRBJ2-3 | TRBV7-2 | TGTGCCAGCAGCGCCGCTAGCACAGATACGCAGTATTTT | CASSAASTDTQYF
- | few | TRBJ2-5 | TRBV7-7 | TGTGCTAGCAGCTTAGTTGCGGTAGAGACCCAGTACTTC | CASSLVAVETQYF
- | many | TRBJ2-5 | TRBV5-1 | TGCGCCAGCAGCTTAGGAGGCATTCAAGAGACCCAGTACTTC | CASSLGGIQETQYF
- | few | TRBJ1-4 | TRBV28 | TGTGCCAGCAGTTCGTCCTTAGGTCATGAAAAACTGTTTTTT | CASSSSLGHEKLFF
- | - | TRBJ2-1 | TRBV3-1 | TGTGCCAGCAGCCGGCTCCAGGGACCGAATGAGCAGTTCTTC | CASSRLQGPNEQFF
TRBD1 | few | TRBJ2-5 | TRBV28 | TGTGCCAGCAGTTTACCCGGTTTTGAGGACAGGGGTCAAGAGACCCAGTACTTC | CASSLPGFEDRGQETQYF
- | few | TRBJ1-1 | TRBV18 | TGTGCCAGCTCAGGGAGGGAAGGTACTGAAGCTTTCTTT | CASSGREGTEAFF
TRBD2 | - | TRBJ2-7 | TRBV6-2/TRBV6-3 | TGTGCCAGCAGGAATAGCGGGAGAACTGATTACGAGCAGTACTTC | CASRNSGRTDYEQYF
TRBD1 | few | TRBJ2-5 | TRBV23-1 | TGCGCCAGCAGTCAATTGTCGGTGGGACAGGATTTCCAAGAGACCCAGTACTTC | CASSQLSVGQDFQETQYF
- | - | TRBJ2-1 | TRBV2 | TGTGCCAGCAGCGTCCAGAGCCCGGCCTACAATGAGCAGTTCTTC | CASSVQSPAYNEQFF
- | - | TRBJ2-1 | TRBV4-2 | TGTGCCAGCAGCCCCGGACGGGGATCCTACAATGAGCAGTTCTTC | CASSPGRGSYNEQFF
- | - | TRBJ2-5 | TRBV18 | TGTGCCAGCTCACCACCGGAGGTCCAAGAGACCCAGTACTTC | CASSPPEVQETQYF
- | many | TRBJ2-1 | TRBV3-1 | TGTGCCAGCAGCCAAGGAGCCTCTATTTTTAGCTCCTACAATGAGCAGTTCTTC | CASSQGASIFSSYNEQFF
- | few | TRBJ1-4 | TRBV27 | TGCGCCAGCAGTTTTCAGGGTGTGGGCGAAAAACTGTTTTTT | CASSFQGVGEKLFF
- | few | TRBJ2-7 | TRBV11-3 | TGTGCCGGCAGCTCTAACAGAGGGGTTTTGGACGAGCAGTACTTC | CAGSSNRGVLDEQYF
- | - | TRBJ1-1 | TRBV29-1 | TGCAGCGTTGATCAGTATGAAGCTTTCTTT | CSVDQYEAFF
- | few | TRBJ2-5 | TRBV6-6 | TGTGCCAGCAGTGCCCCCGGGGTCCGAGAGACCCAGTACTTC | CASSAPGVRETQYF